The 23 T cell receptor beta chains listed next were all sequenced from one sample in a study of blood T cell repertoires in COVID-19. Data came from immunoSEQ multiplex PCR; TCRdb stores just in-frame clones and leaves some out. The sample includes about 240,000 clones, around 86% seen only once; the top ten take roughly an eighth. Sequencing input: peripheral blood. The receptors derive from an elderly man with acute or convalescent COVID-19.

The V call is TRBV7-2, the J call TRBJ1-5, with D possibly being TRBD1 (6 bases). V lost 5 bases and J 7 bases, leaving 27 bases between the germline ends. CDR1 is SGHTA and CDR2 is FQGNSA in the germline V gene. There are 18 residues in the CDR3. CDR3 loop: CASSLGLGGANTYQPQHF. In DNA form, the CDR3 reads TGTGCCAGCAGCCTCGGGCTTGGGGGCGCGAATACGTACCAGCCCCAGCATTTT.

The chain links TRBV28 to TRBJ2-7, with 9 positions matching TRBD2. The CDR3 contains 15 residues. Germline trimming cut 5 bases from V and 2 bases from J; bases unmatched to any gene: 7. Germline CDR1 is MDHEN and CDR2 is SYDVKM. The CDR3 region is CASSRPVAGAYEQYF. CDR3 nucleotides: TGTGCCAGCAGTCGACCGGTAGCGGGAGCCTACGAGCAGTACTTC.

The V call is TRBV5-1, the J call TRBJ2-1; 13 nucleotides match TRBD2. CDR1 is SGHRS and CDR2 is YFSETQ in the germline V gene. With V trimmed by 3 bases and J by 4 bases, 1 base remained unmatched. CDR3 length: 15 residues. The CDR3 coding sequence is TGCGCCAGCAGCTCGGGACTAGCGGGGTACAATGAGCAGTTCTTC. It specifies CASSSGLAGYNEQFF. Based on the CDR3 plus reference TRBV5-1 and TRBJ2-1, the full variable domain is KAGVTQTPRYLIKTRGQQVTLSCSPISGHRSVSWYQQTPGQGLQFLFEYFSETQRNKGNFPGRFSGRQFSNSRSEMNVSTLELGDSALYLCASSSGLAGYNEQFFGPGTRLTVL.

The chain recombines TRBV11-3 with TRBJ1-1; the D is unclear. Trimming took off 1 base at V and 3 bases at J, with 12 bases between the two ends. The CDR3 totals 15 residues. CDR1 is SGHNT and CDR2 is YENEEA in the germline V gene. CDR3 in amino acids: CASSLGVGRDTEAFF. CDR3 nucleotide sequence: TGTGCCAGCAGCTTAGGGGTAGGGCGGGACACTGAAGCTTTCTTT. Full variable domain (remainder filled in from reference TRBV11-3 and TRBJ1-1): EAGVVQSPRYKIIEKKQPVAFWCNPISGHNTLYWYLQNLGQGPELLIRYENEEAVDDSQLPKDRFSAERLKGVDSTLKIQPAELGDSAVYLCASSLGVGRDTEAFFGQGTRLTVV.

V and J are TRBV28 and TRBJ2-5, with 9 bases matching TRBD1. The CDR3 is 16 residues long. V shed 3 bases and J 1 base; nucleotides not matched to a gene: 6. The germline V gene has CDR1 MDHEN and CDR2 SYDVKM. The CDR3 protein is CASSLGGTGTQETQYF. The CDR3 DNA follows: TGTGCCAGCAGTTTGGGGGGGACAGGGACCCAAGAGACCCAGTACTTC.

Note on this clone: Different DNA sequences within this sample yield the same CDR3. This chain links TRBV19 with TRBJ2-5, with D perhaps matching TRBD1 (5 bases). The CDR3 covers 13 residues. CDR1 is LNHDA, CDR2 SQIVND, per germline (reference sequence). Trimming stripped 1 base from V and 4 bases from J, with 7 bases between. The CDR3 sequence: CASSIGRGETQYF. The CDR3 DNA follows: TGTGCCAGTAGTATAGGTAGGGGAGAGACCCAGTACTTC.

This clone was seen a handful of times. The V gene is TRBV4-1, the J gene TRBJ2-2; D is ambiguous. This CDR3 is built from 16 residues. Germline V gives CDR1 MGHRA, CDR2 YSYEKL. V gave up 0 bases and J gave up 4 bases, with 12 bases separating them. The CDR3 bases are TGCGCCAGCAGCCAAGAATCCACGGTTGGCACCGGGGAGCTGTTTTTT. It is translated as CASSQESTVGTGELFF.

V is TRBV6-6 and J is TRBJ1-5; TRBD1 matches at 7 bases. The CDR3 covers 15 residues. CDR1 MNHNY and CDR2 SVGAGI come from the germline V gene (reference sequence). V shed 6 bases and J 4 bases; nucleotides not matched to a gene: 9. CDR3 amino acids: CASRPIGQENQPQHF. The CDR3 nucleotides are TGTGCCAGCAGGCCCATCGGACAGGAAAATCAGCCCCAGCATTTT.

The chain carries TRBV28 and TRBJ1-4; D gene ambiguous. V lost 6 bases to trimming and J lost 8 bases, with 7 bases between them. Looked up from germline, CDR1 is MDHEN and CDR2 is SYDVKM. This CDR3 is built from 11 residues. The CDR3 DNA is TGTGCCAGCAGCAATCAGGAAAAACTGTTTTTT. Protein sequence: CASSNQEKLFF.

This chain links TRBV6-1 with TRBJ2-1; a weak D match, TRBD2 (6 bases). The length of the CDR3 is 16 residues. Germline V gene data show CDR1 as MNHNS and CDR2 as SASEGT. Trimming stripped 1 base from V and 3 bases from J, with 13 bases between. The CDR3 DNA sequence: TGTGCCAGCAGTGAAGAGGCAGCGGGTTACTACAATGAGCAGTTCTTC. Its translation: CASSEEAAGYYNEQFF.

The chain couples TRBV28 to TRBJ1-1; D gene ambiguous. The CDR3 extends over 13 amino acids. CDR1 is MDHEN, CDR2 SYDVKM, per germline. Trimming removed 8 bases from V and 11 bases from J, with 21 bases in between. Written as DNA, the CDR3 is TGTGCCAGCGCGTTAAGGGAGGCGGGGAAGGCTTTCTTT. Its translation is CASALREAGKAFF.

A few counts support this clone. This chain joins TRBV2 and TRBJ1-5; the D gene is possibly TRBD1 (6 bases). This CDR3 region has 14 residues. Germline loops: CDR1 SNHLY, CDR2 FYNNEI. V was pared by 4 bases and J by 1 base, with 8 bases between. The CDR3 sequence is CASSVGGSNQPQHF. CDR3 nucleotides: TGTGCCAGCAGTGTTGGGGGCAGCAATCAGCCCCAGCATTTT.

This rearrangement joins TRBV10-2 to TRBJ1-5, with a possible D match to TRBD1 (5 bases). With 8 bases removed from V and 4 bases from J, the gap between germline ends came to 15 bases. There are 14 residues in the CDR3. CDR1 is WSHSY and CDR2 is SAAADI in the germline V gene. CDR3 amino acids: CASGGVGENQPQHF. In nucleotides, the CDR3 is TGCGCCAGCGGAGGGGTGGGAGAAAATCAGCCCCAGCATTTT.

The chain uses TRBV7-9 and TRBJ1-4; TRBD1 agrees at 9 bases. This CDR3 is 15 amino acids long. V lost 5 bases to trimming and J lost 5 bases; unmatched junction nucleotides: 6. Per the germline V gene, CDR1 is SEHNR and CDR2 is FQNEAQ (reference sequence). For the CDR3, the DNA is TGTGCCAGCAGCCCGGGACAGGGCGCCAATGAAAAACTGTTTTTT. Translation gives CASSPGQGANEKLFF.

This clone was seen once. This chain connects TRBV5-1 to TRBJ2-5; 8 positions agree with TRBD2. The CDR3 length is 15 residues. Germline CDR1 is SGHRS and CDR2 is YFSETQ. Germline trimming cut 7 bases from V and 4 bases from J; bases unmatched to any gene: 12. Written as DNA, the CDR3 is TGCGCCAGCGCCCCCAGCGGGAGTTTCGGAGAGACCCAGTACTTC. It specifies CASAPSGSFGETQYF. Supplemented by reference TRBV5-1 and TRBJ2-5, the full variable domain reads KAGVTQTPRYLIKTRGQQVTLSCSPISGHRSVSWYQQTPGQGLQFLFEYFSETQRNKGNFPGRFSGRQFSNSRSEMNVSTLELGDSALYLCASAPSGSFGETQYFGPGTRLLVL.

The chain is built from TRBV25-1 and TRBJ2-2, with 7 bases matching TRBD1. The germline V gene encodes CDR1 MGHDK and CDR2 SYGVNS. This CDR3 spans 14 amino acids. V was pared by 6 bases and J by 3 bases, with 4 bases of the junction left unmatched. This CDR3 reads CASSPGGDTGELFF. In nucleotides, the CDR3 is TGTGCCAGCAGCCCAGGGGGAGACACCGGGGAGCTGTTTTTT.

This clone has only one observation. CDR3 DNA sequence: TGTGCCAGCAGCCCGGGAACCGGGGAAGGCGGCTACACCTTC. This sequence encodes CASSPGTGEGGYTF. The rearrangement uses TRBV5-4 and TRBJ1-2; D unresolved. Germline CDR1 SGHNT, CDR2 YYREEE (reference sequence). CDR3 length: 14 amino acids. With 4 bases removed from V and 8 bases from J, the gap between germline ends came to 18 bases.

The chain has TRBV6-6 and TRBJ2-1; maybe TRBD2 (5 bases). This CDR3 is 14 amino acids long. Germline V lookup: CDR1 MNHNY, CDR2 SVGAGI (reference sequence). The V and J ends lost 6 bases and 9 bases respectively, with 18 bases between them. Written as DNA, the CDR3 is TGTGCCAGCAGCCCTACTAGTTTTAAGGGTGAGCAGTTCTTC. It translates to CASSPTSFKGEQFF.

The chain carries TRBV6-1 and TRBJ1-5; the D gene is possibly TRBD1 (5 bases). This CDR3 has 16 amino acids. CDR1 MNHNS and CDR2 SASEGT come from the germline V gene. The V gene lost 0 bases and the J gene lost 0 bases, with 9 bases spanning the gap. As DNA, the CDR3 is TGTGCCAGCAGTGAAGCGGGGGGGGGTAGCAATCAGCCCCAGCATTTT. It yields the protein CASSEAGGGSNQPQHF.

The rearrangement joins TRBV4-3 to TRBJ1-4; D may be TRBD1 (6 bases). The CDR3 spans 16 residues. Germline CDR1 LGHNA, CDR2 YSLEER. V was trimmed by 2 bases and J by 4 bases, leaving 14 bases between them. DNA for the CDR3: TGCGCCAGCAGCCAAAGTGGACAGCCCGTTAATGAAAAACTGTTTTTT. This sequence encodes CASSQSGQPVNEKLFF.

V gene TRBV5-6 combines with J gene TRBJ2-7, with 7 bases fitting TRBD2. This CDR3 region has 16 residues. Germline CDR1 SGHDT, CDR2 YYEEEE. V was clipped by 3 bases and J by 0 bases; unmatched bases: 9. CDR3 nucleotide sequence: TGTGCCAGCAGCTGGGGGGAGGGGCAGGGCTCCTACGAGCAGTACTTC. Amino acid sequence: CASSWGEGQGSYEQYF.

The chain uses TRBV3-1 (or the pseudogene TRBV3-2) and TRBJ1-1; D not resolved. The germline gives CDR1 LGHDT, CDR2 YNNKEL (reference sequence). The CDR3 is 14 residues long. Trimming removed 2 bases at V and 0 bases at J, with 7 bases between. The CDR3 is CASSQPGMNTEAFF. The CDR3 DNA is TGTGCCAGCAGCCAACCGGGTATGAACACTGAAGCTTTCTTT.

The table lists this clone with a count of one. This chain links TRBV2 with TRBJ1-1; D uncertain. V was cut by 6 bases and J by 5 bases, with 7 bases left in between. The CDR3 is 11 residues long. Germline values: CDR1 SNHLY, CDR2 FYNNEI. This CDR3 reads CASSPRTEAFF. CDR3 sequence (DNA): TGTGCCAGCAGCCCCAGGACTGAAGCTTTCTTT.